Listed below are T cell receptor beta chains from one sample, sequenced in a study of cytomegalovirus exposure and HLA in healthy donors. Data came from immunoSEQ multiplex PCR; TCRdb stores just in-frame clones and leaves some out. The repertoire holds 70,000 to 95,000 clones, with under 80% as singletons. Sequenced input: PBMCs. All receptors come from a middle-aged man in good health and CMV-seronegative. Each CDR3 is given with its conserved first and last residue. D genes are given only for firm matches. Clone size appears in some rows only: once, few, many, or a class for an expanded clone.

v_call: TRBV9; j_call: TRBJ2-1; clone_size: .; d_call: TRBD2; cdr3_aa: CASSVSGRGDEQFF; cdr3_nt: TGTGCCAGCAGCGTTAGCGGGAGAGGCGATGAGCAGTTCTTC
v_call: TRBV19; j_call: TRBJ2-3; clone_size: once; d_call: TRBD2; cdr3_aa: CASSIGTSGSSTDTQYF; cdr3_nt: TGTGCCAGTAGTATAGGGACTAGCGGCTCTAGCACAGATACGCAGTATTTT
v_call: TRBV30; j_call: TRBJ2-1; clone_size: .; d_call: .; cdr3_aa: CAWTRLGGRGHEQFF; cdr3_nt: TGTGCCTGGACCCGGCTAGGAGGTCGTGGACATGAGCAGTTCTTC
v_call: TRBV5-4; j_call: TRBJ2-7; clone_size: .; d_call: .; cdr3_aa: CASSLVAPSYEQYF; cdr3_nt: TGTGCCAGCAGCTTGGTAGCGCCCTCCTACGAGCAGTACTTC
v_call: TRBV6-5; j_call: TRBJ2-1; clone_size: .; d_call: TRBD1; cdr3_aa: CASSFSSGGKNNEQFF; cdr3_nt: TGTGCCAGCAGTTTTTCCTCAGGGGGAAAAAACAATGAGCAGTTCTTC
v_call: TRBV7-9; j_call: TRBJ1-1; clone_size: .; d_call: .; cdr3_aa: CASSSGREAFF; cdr3_nt: TGTGCCAGCAGTTCCGGGAGGGAAGCTTTCTTT
v_call: TRBV5-1; j_call: TRBJ2-5; clone_size: .; d_call: TRBD1; cdr3_aa: CASSPNQGAFETQYF; cdr3_nt: TGCGCCAGCAGCCCCAATCAGGGGGCGTTCGAGACCCAGTACTTC
v_call: TRBV2; j_call: TRBJ1-5; clone_size: .; d_call: TRBD1; cdr3_aa: CASKGALGSNQPQHF; cdr3_nt: TGTGCCAGCAAGGGGGCCCTAGGGTCCAATCAGCCCCAGCATTTT
v_call: TRBV12-5; j_call: TRBJ2-2; clone_size: once; d_call: .; cdr3_aa: CASGLWATGELFF; cdr3_nt: TGTGCTAGTGGTTTGTGGGCCACCGGGGAGCTGTTTTTT
v_call: TRBV28; j_call: TRBJ1-2; clone_size: .; d_call: .; cdr3_aa: CASSLSQYYGYTF; cdr3_nt: TGTGCCAGCAGTTTATCCCAGTACTATGGCTACACCTTC
v_call: TRBV4-1; j_call: TRBJ2-2; clone_size: .; d_call: TRBD1; cdr3_aa: CASSQQGVEWPGELFF; cdr3_nt: TGCGCCAGCAGCCAGCAGGGGGTTGAGTGGCCCGGGGAGCTGTTTTTT
v_call: TRBV9; j_call: TRBJ2-1; clone_size: .; d_call: TRBD2; cdr3_aa: CASSLGLAGAPEQFF; cdr3_nt: TGTGCCAGCAGCTTAGGACTAGCGGGAGCCCCTGAGCAGTTCTTC
v_call: TRBV29-1; j_call: TRBJ2-5; clone_size: .; d_call: .; cdr3_aa: CSVVFGVVGETQYF; cdr3_nt: TGCAGCGTTGTGTTCGGAGTGGTCGGAGAGACCCAGTACTTC
v_call: TRBV12-5; j_call: TRBJ2-1; clone_size: .; d_call: TRBD2; cdr3_aa: CASGLGLAYNEQFF; cdr3_nt: TGTGCTAGTGGTTTAGGACTAGCGTACAATGAGCAGTTCTTC
v_call: TRBV6-6; j_call: TRBJ2-2; clone_size: .; d_call: .; cdr3_aa: CASCSGGAGTGELFF; cdr3_nt: TGTGCCAGCTGTTCTGGGGGGGCAGGCACCGGGGAGCTGTTTTTT
v_call: TRBV29-1; j_call: TRBJ1-5; clone_size: .; d_call: .; cdr3_aa: CSVEDQGQPQHF; cdr3_nt: TGCAGCGTTGAAGATCAGGGGCAGCCCCAGCATTTT
v_call: TRBV5-1; j_call: TRBJ2-7; clone_size: .; d_call: TRBD1; cdr3_aa: CASSYGTGGYEQYF; cdr3_nt: TGCGCCAGCAGCTACGGGACAGGCGGGTACGAGCAGTACTTC
v_call: TRBV28; j_call: TRBJ1-5; clone_size: .; d_call: .; cdr3_aa: CASSLYRESNQPQHF; cdr3_nt: TGTGCCAGCAGTTTATACAGGGAGAGCAATCAGCCCCAGCATTTT
v_call: TRBV2; j_call: TRBJ2-5; clone_size: few; d_call: TRBD2; cdr3_aa: CASSGASGRDRETQYF; cdr3_nt: TGTGCCAGCAGTGGGGCTAGCGGGAGAGACCGGGAGACCCAGTACTTC
v_call: TRBV14; j_call: TRBJ2-7; clone_size: .; d_call: TRBD1; cdr3_aa: CASSQEGTGLYEQYF; cdr3_nt: TGTGCCAGCAGCCAAGAGGGGACAGGGCTCTACGAGCAGTACTTC
v_call: TRBV10-1; j_call: TRBJ2-2; clone_size: .; d_call: .; cdr3_aa: CASSGASANTGELFF; cdr3_nt: TGCGCCAGCAGTGGCGCTTCCGCGAACACCGGGGAGCTGTTTTTT
v_call: TRBV5-5; j_call: TRBJ1-1; clone_size: .; d_call: .; cdr3_aa: CASSLERGKTEAFF; cdr3_nt: TGTGCCAGCAGCTTGGAACGAGGGAAGACTGAAGCTTTCTTT
v_call: TRBV18; j_call: TRBJ2-7; clone_size: .; d_call: .; cdr3_aa: CASSPEQTAYEQYF; cdr3_nt: TGTGCCAGCTCACCGGAACAGACAGCCTACGAGCAGTACTTC
v_call: TRBV7-3; j_call: TRBJ2-2; clone_size: .; d_call: .; cdr3_aa: CASSLRASQPGELFF; cdr3_nt: TGTGCCAGCAGCTTAAGGGCCTCACAGCCCGGGGAGCTGTTTTTT
v_call: TRBV7-7; j_call: TRBJ2-2; clone_size: once; d_call: .; cdr3_aa: CASSPYQTGANTGELFF; cdr3_nt: TGTGCTAGCAGCCCCTATCAGACGGGGGCGAACACCGGGGAGCTGTTTTTT
v_call: TRBV10-3; j_call: TRBJ2-1; clone_size: .; d_call: .; cdr3_aa: CAISDREATNNEQFF; cdr3_nt: TGTGCCATCAGTGATAGGGAGGCCACAAACAATGAGCAGTTCTTC
v_call: TRBV6-5; j_call: TRBJ1-6; clone_size: .; d_call: TRBD1; cdr3_aa: CASSYQGTDNSPLHF; cdr3_nt: TGTGCCAGCAGTTACCAAGGGACAGATAATTCACCCCTCCACTTT
v_call: TRBV14; j_call: TRBJ2-7; clone_size: .; d_call: .; cdr3_aa: CASSQDQWRGRWNEQYF; cdr3_nt: TGTGCCAGCAGCCAAGACCAGTGGAGGGGCAGGTGGAACGAGCAGTACTTC
v_call: TRBV19; j_call: TRBJ1-5; clone_size: .; d_call: .; cdr3_aa: CASTYQGQPQHF; cdr3_nt: TGTGCCAGTACTTACCAGGGTCAGCCCCAGCATTTT
v_call: TRBV12-5; j_call: TRBJ1-1; clone_size: .; d_call: .; cdr3_aa: CASGPDRGVNTEAFF; cdr3_nt: TGTGCTAGTGGACCGGACAGAGGGGTGAACACTGAAGCTTTCTTT
v_call: TRBV6-6; j_call: TRBJ1-6; clone_size: .; d_call: TRBD1; cdr3_aa: CASSYQGQGYSPLHF; cdr3_nt: TGTGCCAGCAGTTACCAGGGACAGGGGTATTCACCCCTCCACTTT